These 21 T cell receptor beta chains were all obtained from the same sample, sequenced in a study of blood T cell repertoires in COVID-19. The protocol was immunoSEQ multiplex PCR, while the TCRdb copy is restricted to in-frame clones and leaves out a portion. In the table there are about 220,000 clones, around 80% of which are singletons. The sample comprised peripheral blood. These receptors were obtained from a woman aged 65 to 85 with acute or convalescent COVID-19.

The gene calls are TRBV10-3 and TRBJ2-3, with a possible D match to TRBD2 (6 bases). Trimming shortened V by 4 bases and J by 0 bases, and 14 bases separated the two germline ends. Germline-derived CDR1 and CDR2 are ENHRY and SYGVKD. The CDR3 has 16 amino acids. The CDR3 DNA sequence: TGTGCCATCAGTGCGTCGTACGGGACTAGCACAGATACGCAGTATTTT. Translation: CAISASYGTSTDTQYF.

The chain employs TRBV7-2 and TRBJ1-1; 9 positions agree with TRBD1. The CDR3 covers 15 residues. Per the germline V gene, CDR1 is SGHTA and CDR2 is FQGNSA. The V and J ends lost 4 bases and 3 bases, in that order; junction bases with no gene match: 6. CDR3 region: CASSSQGAGYTEAFF. For the CDR3, the DNA is TGTGCCAGCAGCTCACAGGGGGCAGGGTACACTGAAGCTTTCTTT.

The chain employs TRBV7-9 and TRBJ2-7, with D maybe TRBD1 (6 bases). This CDR3 is built from 20 residues. The V end was cut by 5 bases, the J end by 1 base, with 30 bases between. Germline-derived CDR1 and CDR2 are SEHNR and FQNEAQ (reference sequence). DNA of the CDR3: TGTGCCAGCAGCACTGCTACGGGACACAAACCGAAAAAGAATTCCTACGAGCAGTACTTC. It specifies CASSTATGHKPKKNSYEQYF.

The chain has TRBV6-5 and TRBJ2-7, with 7 bases that match TRBD1. J lost 4 bases, V lost 4 bases, and 10 bases had no gene match. Germline CDR1 is MNHEY and CDR2 is SVGAGI. CDR3 length equals 15 residues. CDR3 in DNA: TGTGCCAGCAGTTTAACGTGGGACAGACCTTACGAGCAGTACTTC. It is translated as CASSLTWDRPYEQYF.

This clone was observed a few times. The chain has TRBV5-1 and TRBJ1-2; perhaps TRBD1 as D (5 bases). The germline CDR1 and CDR2 sequences are SGHRS and YFSETQ. V was cut by 2 bases and J by 4 bases, with 12 bases left in between. The CDR3 length is 14 residues. The CDR3 loop is CASSFPGGVYGYTF. CDR3 sequence (DNA): TGCGCCAGCAGCTTCCCCGGAGGGGTCTATGGCTACACCTTC.

The rearrangement joins TRBV13 to TRBJ1-2; 7 nucleotides line up with TRBD1. With 3 bases clipped from V and 5 bases from J, the junction kept 9 bases outside the gene matches. The CDR3 extends over 15 amino acids. Germline V gene data show CDR1 as PRHDT and CDR2 as FYEKMQ (reference sequence). CDR3 sequence (DNA): TGTGCCAGCAGCTTCGCTGACAGGGCAGGGTATGGCTACACCTTC. Translating it yields CASSFADRAGYGYTF.

The gene calls are TRBV25-1 and TRBJ2-2; the D gene is possibly TRBD2 (6 bases). The CDR3 length is 13 residues. Trimming removed 6 bases at V and 6 bases at J, with 11 bases between. Germline V lookup: CDR1 MGHDK, CDR2 SYGVNS. The CDR3 region is CASSGTVAGELFF. In nucleotides, the CDR3 is TGTGCCAGCAGCGGGACTGTTGCCGGGGAGCTGTTTTTT.

The chain joins TRBV7-2 to TRBJ1-1, with a possible D match to TRBD1 (5 bases). The germline gives CDR1 SGHTA, CDR2 FQGNSA. The germline V and J ends were trimmed by 5 bases and 2 bases, with 18 bases remaining between them. The CDR3 loop spans 16 amino acids. CDR3 residues: CASSRGGDSRNTEAFF. CDR3 bases: TGTGCCAGCAGCCGGGGAGGGGACTCTCGAAACACTGAAGCTTTCTTT.

The V and J genes are TRBV29-1 and TRBJ2-3; TRBD2 matches 11 bases. The germline gives CDR1 SQVTM, CDR2 ANQGSEA. With 7 bases clipped from V and 2 bases from J, the junction kept 5 bases outside the gene matches. The length of the CDR3 is 14 residues. Written as DNA, the CDR3 is TGCAGCGCGCCGACTAGCGGGGACACAGATACGCAGTATTTT. It codes for CSAPTSGDTDTQYF.

This rearrangement joins TRBV7-2 to TRBJ2-7; D perhaps matches TRBD2 (6 bases). The V end lost 4 bases, the J end lost 3 bases, and 19 bases lay between the germline ends. The CDR3 sequence is 16 residues long. Germline loops: CDR1 SGHTA, CDR2 FQGNSA. The CDR3: CASSSGGGGRIYEQYF. The CDR3 DNA follows: TGTGCCAGCAGCTCAGGCGGAGGAGGGCGGATCTACGAGCAGTACTTC.

This clone showed up just a few times. The rearrangement joins TRBV28 to TRBJ1-6; 7 positions agree with TRBD1. The CDR3 runs 15 residues. The ends lost 5 bases at V and 7 bases at J; junction bases unmatched: 8. Germline V lookup: CDR1 MDHEN, CDR2 SYDVKM. The DNA of the CDR3 is TGTGCCAGCAGTCTCCGGGACAGAGGAAATTCACCCCTCCACTTT. Its protein product is CASSLRDRGNSPLHF.

This rearrangement joins TRBV6-5 to TRBJ1-2; 8 nucleotides line up with TRBD1. In germline, CDR1 is MNHEY, CDR2 SVGAGI. Unmatched junction bases numbered 8, after V lost 6 bases and J lost 8 bases. CDR3 size: 13 residues. This CDR3 is CASSLLRTGGYTF. CDR3 in DNA: TGTGCCAGCAGCCTATTGAGGACAGGGGGCTACACCTTC.

This chain links TRBV9 with TRBJ1-6, with 8 bases aligning to TRBD1. This CDR3 is built from 14 residues. Germline CDR1 and CDR2: SGDLS and YYNGEE. V trimming: 1 base; J trimming: 6 bases; junction bases outside the gene matches: 0. DNA for the CDR3: TGTGCCAGCAGCGTACAGGGGGCTAATTCACCCCTCCACTTT. Amino acids: CASSVQGANSPLHF. Full variable domain (outside the CDR3, taken from reference TRBV9 and TRBJ1-6): DSGVTQTPKHLITATGQRVTLRCSPRSGDLSVYWYQQSLDQGLQFLIQYYNGEERAKGNILERFSAQQFPDLHSELNLSSLELGDSALYFCASSVQGANSPLHFGNGTRLTVT.

J is TRBJ1-2 and V is TRBV3-1 (or the pseudogene TRBV3-2), with TRBD1 matching 10 bases. This CDR3 has 15 residues. Germline CDR1 LGHDT, CDR2 YNNKEL (reference sequence). V was pared by 0 bases and J by 6 bases, with 4 bases of the junction left unmatched. The CDR3 DNA is TGTGCCAGCAGCCAAGAGGGGGGACAGGGGAATGGCTACACCTTC. Its protein product is CASSQEGGQGNGYTF.

The CDR3 here is CASSLSSGVPSYEQYF. CDR3 DNA sequence: TGTGCCAGCAGCCTTAGTTCGGGGGTCCCCTCCTACGAGCAGTACTTC. The chain carries TRBV7-2 and TRBJ2-7; a possible D gene is TRBD2 (6 bases). Looked up from germline, CDR1 is SGHTA and CDR2 is FQGNSA. The CDR3 length is 16 residues. V gave up 5 bases and J gave up 0 bases, with 17 bases separating them.

The rearrangement joins TRBV2 to TRBJ1-4; D uncertain. V was cut by 6 bases and J by 8 bases, with 22 bases left in between. The CDR3 loop spans 16 amino acids. Germline CDR1 and CDR2: SNHLY and FYNNEI. The CDR3 loop reads CASRIGDRASGEKLFF. CDR3 DNA sequence: TGTGCCAGCAGGATAGGAGACCGGGCTTCGGGGGAAAAACTGTTTTTT.

The rearrangement uses TRBV6-6 and TRBJ2-5; no definite D call. Between the trimmed V and J ends, which lost 5 bases and 4 bases, there was a span of 5 bases. The CDR3 spans 11 residues. Germline V gene data show CDR1 as MNHNY and CDR2 as SVGAGI (reference sequence). CDR3 protein: CASSRRETQYF. The CDR3 coding sequence is TGTGCCAGCAGTCGGAGAGAGACCCAGTACTTC.

The chain links TRBV10-1 to TRBJ1-2, with TRBD1 identical over 9 bases. This CDR3 spans 12 amino acids. Germline CDR1 is WNHNN and CDR2 is SYGVQD (reference sequence). With 6 bases clipped from V and 8 bases from J, the junction kept 4 bases outside the gene matches. This chain's CDR3 is CASSGTGMGYTF. Here the CDR3 DNA reads TGCGCCAGCAGCGGGACAGGGATGGGCTACACCTTC.

The chain combines TRBV27 with TRBJ1-5; 8 bases are a match to TRBD1. The CDR3 runs to 14 residues. Germline V gives CDR1 MNHEY, CDR2 SMNVEV (reference sequence). V lost 5 bases to trimming and J lost 7 bases; unmatched junction nucleotides: 7. Here the CDR3 DNA reads TGTGCCAGCAGTCAACGGACAGGGTTCCAGCCCCAGCATTTT. It specifies CASSQRTGFQPQHF.

This chain uses TRBV10-3 with TRBJ2-3; D is undetermined. V was cut by 0 bases and J by 3 bases, with 4 bases left in between. Germline V gene data show CDR1 as ENHRY and CDR2 as SYGVKD. CDR3 length: 13 amino acids. The CDR3 region has the DNA TGTGCCATCAGTGAGTCCGGGACAGATACGCAGTATTTT. Translated, it gives CAISESGTDTQYF.

V usage is TRBV3-1 (or the pseudogene TRBV3-2) and J usage is TRBJ1-1, with D hard to call. The CDR3 runs to 13 residues. V dropped 4 bases and J dropped 8 bases, with 14 bases sitting between them. Germline V gene sequence: CDR1 LGHDT, CDR2 YNNKEL (reference sequence). DNA for the CDR3: TGTGCCAGCAGCCTAAGGGCTGGCGGGGAAGCTTTCTTT. It is translated as CASSLRAGGEAFF.